The 16 T cell receptor beta chains in this list originate from one sample, sequenced in a study of CD8+ T cells in alopecia areata. Once RNA had been extracted, it was reverse transcribed into cDNA to act as the sequencing template. Sequencing was performed with immunoSEQ multiplex PCR; in TCRdb, only in-frame clones are kept and a portion is missing. The sample holds roughly 60,000 clones, roughly 46% seen once. Sequencing was carried out using NKG2D-low CD8+ T cells sorted from blood. Receptor source: a human donor with alopecia areata.

V and J are TRBV9 and TRBJ2-7; 8 bases match TRBD2. The junction had 2 bases not matched to a gene; V was cut back by 0 bases and J by 0 bases. The CDR3 has 15 amino acids. Per the germline V gene, CDR1 is SGDLS and CDR2 is YYNGEE. The CDR3 loop reads CASSVAGGSSYEQYF. The CDR3 nucleotides are TGTGCCAGCAGCGTAGCGGGGGGGAGCTCCTACGAGCAGTACTTC.

Only one count was recorded for this clone. Here the CDR3 DNA reads TGTGCCAGCAGCTTCTCAGTTTCCTACGAGCAGTACTTC. It specifies CASSFSVSYEQYF. This chain connects TRBV7-9 to TRBJ2-7; no definite D call. Germline V gene data show CDR1 as SEHNR and CDR2 as FQNEAQ (reference sequence). The V end lost 3 bases, the J end lost 1 base, and 7 bases lay between the germline ends. This CDR3 comprises 13 residues.

This clone has just one count. The V gene is TRBV9, the J gene TRBJ2-7; unclear D gene. V lost 0 bases to trimming and J lost 0 bases, with 7 bases between them. Germline V CDR1 and CDR2: SGDLS, YYNGEE. The CDR3 has 14 amino acids. The CDR3, as DNA: TGTGCCAGCAGCGTAGGTGGCATCTCCTACGAGCAGTACTTC. Its translation is CASSVGGISYEQYF. Together with reference TRBV9 and TRBJ2-7, the CDR3 gives the full variable domain: DSGVTQTPKHLITATGQRVTLRCSPRSGDLSVYWYQQSLDQGLQFLIQYYNGEERAKGNILERFSAQQFPDLHSELNLSSLELGDSALYFCASSVGGISYEQYFGPGTRLTVT.

This clone was found once. The V call is TRBV12-5, the J call TRBJ1-1; D remains unclear. The CDR3 consists of 13 residues. Trimming cost V 6 bases and J 5 bases, with 13 bases left between them. Germline lookup yields CDR1 LGHNT and CDR2 FRNRAP. The CDR3 here is CASGSSGRTEAFF. The DNA of the CDR3 is TGTGCTAGTGGGTCCTCCGGGCGAACTGAAGCTTTCTTT.

The chain couples TRBV7-9 to TRBJ1-6; D gene ambiguous. The CDR3 loop spans 12 amino acids. Between the trimmed V and J ends, which lost 8 bases and 5 bases, there was a span of 7 bases. Germline assignment: CDR1 SEHNR and CDR2 FQNEAQ (reference sequence). The CDR3 reads CASGQNNSPLHF. The CDR3, as DNA: TGTGCCAGCGGCCAGAATAATTCACCCCTCCACTTT.

J is TRBJ2-4 and V is TRBV5-4, with D perhaps TRBD2 (6 bases). The germline gives CDR1 SGHNT, CDR2 YYREEE (reference sequence). V lost 3 bases and J lost 5, with 9 bases in between. The CDR3 spans 13 residues. The CDR3 region has the DNA TGTGCCAGCAGCTCGGGGGAGGAAAACATTCAGTACTTC. Encoded protein: CASSSGEENIQYF.

This clone has more than one count but fewer than ten. The chain uses TRBV29-1 and TRBJ2-1; a weak D match, TRBD1 (6 bases). Between the trimmed V and J ends, which lost 4 bases and 0 bases, there was a span of 10 bases. The CDR3 is 14 amino acids. Germline values: CDR1 SQVTM, CDR2 ANQGSEA. This chain's CDR3 is CSVAGDSSYNEQFF. The CDR3 nucleotides read TGCAGCGTTGCAGGGGATAGCTCCTACAATGAGCAGTTCTTC.

This clone was observed a handful of times. The V call is TRBV28, the J call TRBJ2-5; 7 nucleotides align to TRBD1. The CDR3 has 13 residues. Germline V CDR1 and CDR2: MDHEN, SYDVKM. Unmatched junction bases numbered 1, after V lost 5 bases and J lost 1 base. In DNA, the CDR3 is TGTGCCAGCAGTGACAGGGCCCAAGAGACCCAGTACTTC. As protein: CASSDRAQETQYF.

This clone has only a few counts. The genes are TRBV6-6 and TRBJ2-6; D not resolved. This CDR3 is 15 amino acids long. The V gene lost 5 bases and the J gene lost 0 bases, with 8 bases spanning the gap. Germline assignment: CDR1 MNHNY and CDR2 SVGAGI (reference sequence). The CDR3 bases are TGTGCCAGCAGTCCTCGTAGCTCTGGGGCCAACGTCCTGACTTTC. Its translation: CASSPRSSGANVLTF.

The genes are TRBV5-1 and TRBJ2-1, with D hard to call. The CDR3 totals 15 residues. Germline CDR1 and CDR2: SGHRS and YFSETQ. With 0 bases removed from V and 0 bases from J, the gap between germline ends came to 7 bases. Here the CDR3 DNA reads TGCGCCAGCAGCTTGGGCGAGTTCTCCTACAATGAGCAGTTCTTC. Amino acid sequence: CASSLGEFSYNEQFF. The complete variable domain, with remaining parts taken from reference TRBV5-1 and TRBJ2-1, reads KAGVTQTPRYLIKTRGQQVTLSCSPISGHRSVSWYQQTPGQGLQFLFEYFSETQRNKGNFPGRFSGRQFSNSRSEMNVSTLELGDSALYLCASSLGEFSYNEQFFGPGTRLTVL.

The V call is TRBV29-1, the J call TRBJ1-1; 9 positions agree with TRBD1. The V gene's germline CDR1 is SQVTM and CDR2 ANQGSEA. This CDR3 is built from 14 residues. The trim removed 6 bases at V and 5 bases at J, leaving 10 bases unmatched. CDR3 sequence: CSVGKQGARTEAFF. The CDR3, as DNA: TGCAGCGTGGGAAAACAGGGGGCGAGGACTGAAGCTTTCTTT.

V gene TRBV29-1 combines with J gene TRBJ1-3; no reliable D call. The CDR3 has 16 residues. V lost 2 bases, J lost 0 bases, and 14 bases lay in between. Germline CDR1 and CDR2: SQVTM and ANQGSEA. CDR3 loop: CSVETSAARSGNTIYF. In DNA form, the CDR3 reads TGCAGCGTTGAAACCTCCGCGGCCCGCTCTGGAAACACCATATATTTT.

The J gene is TRBJ1-1, the V gene TRBV5-1, with a weak D call TRBD1 (6 bases). V was cut by 2 bases and J by 5 bases, with 13 bases left in between. There are 14 residues in the CDR3. The germline gives CDR1 SGHRS, CDR2 YFSETQ. This chain's CDR3 is CASSLRDMGTEAFF. CDR3 nucleotide sequence: TGCGCCAGCAGCTTAAGGGACATGGGGACTGAAGCTTTCTTT.

The chain combines TRBV4-3 with TRBJ2-2; D is possibly TRBD2 (6 bases). Germline V CDR1 and CDR2: LGHNA, YSLEER. CDR3 length: 17 amino acids. With 0 bases removed from V and 3 bases from J, the gap between germline ends came to 14 bases. The CDR3 spells CASSQEELAFYTGELFF. The CDR3 DNA sequence: TGCGCCAGCAGCCAAGAGGAACTAGCCTTCTACACCGGGGAGCTGTTTTTT.

The chain is built from TRBV29-1 and TRBJ2-3; D is ambiguous. The CDR3 covers 11 residues. Germline V gene lookup returns CDR1 SQVTM and CDR2 ANQGSEA. Deletions cut 4 bases from V and 3 bases from J, with 5 bases between. This CDR3 is CSVVETDTQYF. The CDR3 DNA reads as TGCAGCGTTGTTGAAACAGATACGCAGTATTTT.

This clone came up a few times. This chain joins TRBV29-1 and TRBJ1-2; possible D gene TRBD1, 5 bases. The CDR3 totals 13 residues. Trimming took 4 bases from V and 4 from J, leaving 13 bases between them. Germline CDR1 and CDR2: SQVTM and ANQGSEA. CDR3 sequence: CSVGGGVSYGYTF. CDR3 in DNA: TGCAGCGTTGGCGGGGGAGTCAGCTATGGCTACACCTTC.